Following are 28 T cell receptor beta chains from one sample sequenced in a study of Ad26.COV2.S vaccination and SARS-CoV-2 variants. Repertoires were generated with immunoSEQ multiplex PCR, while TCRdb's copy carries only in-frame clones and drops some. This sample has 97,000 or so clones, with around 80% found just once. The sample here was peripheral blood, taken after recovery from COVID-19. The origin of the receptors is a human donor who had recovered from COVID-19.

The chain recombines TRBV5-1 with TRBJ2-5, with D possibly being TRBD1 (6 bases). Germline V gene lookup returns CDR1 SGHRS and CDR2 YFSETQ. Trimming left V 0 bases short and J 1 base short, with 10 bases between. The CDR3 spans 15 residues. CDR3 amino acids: CASSLAGTTQETQYF. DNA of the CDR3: TGCGCCAGCAGCTTGGCCGGGACAACCCAAGAGACCCAGTACTTC. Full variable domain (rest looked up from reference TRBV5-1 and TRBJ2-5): KAGVTQTPRYLIKTRGQQVTLSCSPISGHRSVSWYQQTPGQGLQFLFEYFSETQRNKGNFPGRFSGRQFSNSRSEMNVSTLELGDSALYLCASSLAGTTQETQYFGPGTRLLVL.

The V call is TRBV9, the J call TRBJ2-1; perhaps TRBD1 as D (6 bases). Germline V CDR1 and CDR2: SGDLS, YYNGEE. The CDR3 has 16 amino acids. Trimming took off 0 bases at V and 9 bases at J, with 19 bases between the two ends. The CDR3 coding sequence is TGTGCCAGCAGCGTAGACTCGGACAGTTCTACAGGTGAGCAGTTCTTC. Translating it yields CASSVDSDSSTGEQFF.

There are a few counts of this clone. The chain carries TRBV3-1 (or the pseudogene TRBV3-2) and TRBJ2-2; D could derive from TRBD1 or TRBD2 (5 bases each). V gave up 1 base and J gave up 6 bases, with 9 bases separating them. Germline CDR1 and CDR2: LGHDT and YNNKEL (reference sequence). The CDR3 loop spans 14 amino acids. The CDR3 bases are TGTGCCAGCAGCCAAGTGAGGGGCGCCGGGGAGCTGTTTTTT. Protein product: CASSQVRGAGELFF.

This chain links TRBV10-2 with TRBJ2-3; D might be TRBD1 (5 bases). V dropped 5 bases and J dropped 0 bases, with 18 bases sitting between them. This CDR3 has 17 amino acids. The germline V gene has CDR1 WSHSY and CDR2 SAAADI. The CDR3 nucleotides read TGCGCCAGCAGTCGGTCCTCAGGGTATAGGAGCACAGATACGCAGTATTTT. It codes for CASSRSSGYRSTDTQYF.

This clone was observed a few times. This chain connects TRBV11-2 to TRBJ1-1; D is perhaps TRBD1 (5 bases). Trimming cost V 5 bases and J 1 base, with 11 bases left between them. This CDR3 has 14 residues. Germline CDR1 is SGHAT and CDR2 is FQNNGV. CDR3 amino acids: CASSVRDRNTEAFF. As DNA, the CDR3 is TGTGCCAGCAGCGTACGCGACAGGAACACTGAAGCTTTCTTT.

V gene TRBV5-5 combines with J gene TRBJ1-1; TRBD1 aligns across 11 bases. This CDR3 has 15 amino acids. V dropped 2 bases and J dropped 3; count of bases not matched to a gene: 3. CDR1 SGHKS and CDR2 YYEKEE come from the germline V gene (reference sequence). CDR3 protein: CASSLTGQGDTEAFF. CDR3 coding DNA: TGTGCCAGCAGCTTAACGGGACAGGGGGACACTGAAGCTTTCTTT.

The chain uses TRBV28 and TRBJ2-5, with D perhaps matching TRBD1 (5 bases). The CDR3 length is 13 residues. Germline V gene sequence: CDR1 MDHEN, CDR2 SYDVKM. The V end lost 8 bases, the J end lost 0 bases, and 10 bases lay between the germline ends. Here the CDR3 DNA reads TGTGCCAGCCTGACAGCGAACCAAGAGACCCAGTACTTC. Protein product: CASLTANQETQYF.

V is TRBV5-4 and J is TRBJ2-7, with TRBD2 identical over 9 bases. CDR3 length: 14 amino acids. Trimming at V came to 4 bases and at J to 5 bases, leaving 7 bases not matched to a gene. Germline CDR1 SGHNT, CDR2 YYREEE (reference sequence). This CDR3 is CASSARGTSNEQYF. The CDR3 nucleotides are TGTGCCAGCAGCGCACGAGGGACTAGCAACGAGCAGTACTTC.

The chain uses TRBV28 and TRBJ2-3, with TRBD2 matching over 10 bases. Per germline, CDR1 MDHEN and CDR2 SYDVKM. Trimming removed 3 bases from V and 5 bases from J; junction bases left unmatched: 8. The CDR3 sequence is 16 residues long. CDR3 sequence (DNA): TGTGCCAGCAGTTTCGGGCCAGCGGGGGGGCAAGATACGCAGTATTTT. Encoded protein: CASSFGPAGGQDTQYF.

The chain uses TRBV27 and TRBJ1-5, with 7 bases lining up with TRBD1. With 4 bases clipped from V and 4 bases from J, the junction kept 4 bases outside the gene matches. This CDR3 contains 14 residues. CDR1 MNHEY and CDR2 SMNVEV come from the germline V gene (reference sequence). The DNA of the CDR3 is TGTGCCAGCAGTTCGGGACAGCTTAATCAGCCCCAGCATTTT. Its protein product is CASSSGQLNQPQHF.

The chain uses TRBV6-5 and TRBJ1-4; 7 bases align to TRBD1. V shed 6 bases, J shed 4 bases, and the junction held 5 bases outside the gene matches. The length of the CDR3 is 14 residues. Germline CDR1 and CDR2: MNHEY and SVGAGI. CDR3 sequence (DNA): TGTGCCAGCAGCCGGGACAGTGATAATGAAAAACTGTTTTTT. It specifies CASSRDSDNEKLFF.

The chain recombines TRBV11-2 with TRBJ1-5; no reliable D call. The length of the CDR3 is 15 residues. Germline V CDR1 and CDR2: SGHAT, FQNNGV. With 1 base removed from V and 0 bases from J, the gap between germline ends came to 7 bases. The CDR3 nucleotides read TGTGCCAGCAGCTTAGGCGCCTATAGCAATCAGCCCCAGCATTTT. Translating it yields CASSLGAYSNQPQHF. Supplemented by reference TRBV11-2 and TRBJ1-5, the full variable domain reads EAGVAQSPRYKIIEKRQSVAFWCNPISGHATLYWYQQILGQGPKLLIQFQNNGVVDDSQLPKDRFSAERLKGVDSTLKIQPAKLEDSAVYLCASSLGAYSNQPQHFGDGTRLSIL.

As DNA, the CDR3 is TGTGCCTCCCGACGCGGGGCGGATAACTATGGCTACACCTTC. Amino acids: CASRRGADNYGYTF. This sequence joins TRBV30 and TRBJ1-2; a possible D gene is TRBD1 (5 bases). CDR3 length: 14 amino acids. The germline gives CDR1 GTSNPN, CDR2 SVGIG (reference sequence). The germline V and J ends were trimmed by 7 bases and 1 base, with 16 bases remaining between them. The full variable domain, rest sourced from reference TRBV30 and TRBJ1-2, is SQTIHQWPATLVQPVGSPLSLECTVEGTSNPNLYWYRQAAGRGLQLLFYSVGIGQISSEVPQNLSASRPQDRQFILSSKKLLLSDSGFYLCASRRGADNYGYTFGSGTRLTVV.

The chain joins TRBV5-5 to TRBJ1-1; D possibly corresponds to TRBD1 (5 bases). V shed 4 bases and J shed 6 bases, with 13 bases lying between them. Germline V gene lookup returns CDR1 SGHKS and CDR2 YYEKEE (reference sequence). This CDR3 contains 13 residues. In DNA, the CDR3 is TGTGCCAGCAGCCCTGGTTTGGGGGCTGAAGCTTTCTTT. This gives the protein CASSPGLGAEAFF.

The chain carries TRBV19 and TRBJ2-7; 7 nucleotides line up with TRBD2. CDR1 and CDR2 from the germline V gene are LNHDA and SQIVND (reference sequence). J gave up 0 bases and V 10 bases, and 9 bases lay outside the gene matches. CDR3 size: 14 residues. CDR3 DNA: TGTGCCACCGCGGGGGACTTCCGCTCCTACGAGCAGTACTTC. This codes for CATAGDFRSYEQYF.

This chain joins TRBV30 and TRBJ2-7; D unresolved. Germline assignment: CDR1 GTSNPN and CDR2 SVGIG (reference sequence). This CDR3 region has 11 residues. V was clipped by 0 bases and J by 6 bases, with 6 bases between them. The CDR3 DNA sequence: TGTGCCTGGAGTGTAGGGTTCGAGCAGTACTTC. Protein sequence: CAWSVGFEQYF.

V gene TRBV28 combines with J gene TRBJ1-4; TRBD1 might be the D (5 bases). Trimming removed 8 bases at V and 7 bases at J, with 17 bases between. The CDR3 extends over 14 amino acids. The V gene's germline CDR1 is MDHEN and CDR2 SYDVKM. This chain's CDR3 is CASGGAGQFEKLFF. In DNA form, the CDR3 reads TGTGCCAGCGGTGGGGCAGGGCAATTTGAAAAACTGTTTTTT.

The CDR3 region is CASGQDRVSEAFF. CDR3 DNA sequence: TGTGCCAGTGGGCAAGACAGGGTATCTGAAGCTTTCTTT. V usage is TRBV19 and J usage is TRBJ1-1; 7 bases are a match to TRBD1. The V gene end was trimmed by 8 bases and the J gene end by 6 bases; junction bases not matched to a gene: 9. This CDR3 is 13 amino acids long. Per the germline V gene, CDR1 is LNHDA and CDR2 is SQIVND (reference sequence).

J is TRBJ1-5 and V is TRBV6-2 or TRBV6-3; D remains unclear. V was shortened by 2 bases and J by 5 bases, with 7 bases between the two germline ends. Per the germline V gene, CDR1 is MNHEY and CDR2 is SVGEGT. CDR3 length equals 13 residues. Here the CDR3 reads CASSYAGDQPQHF. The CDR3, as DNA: TGTGCCAGCAGTTACGCCGGAGATCAGCCCCAGCATTTT.

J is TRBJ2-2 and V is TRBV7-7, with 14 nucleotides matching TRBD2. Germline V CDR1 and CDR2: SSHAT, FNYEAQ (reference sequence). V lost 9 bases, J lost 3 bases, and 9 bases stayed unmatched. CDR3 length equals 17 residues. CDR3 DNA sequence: TGTGCCAGTTCTCGACTAGCGGGGGGGCCCGACACCGGGGAGCTGTTTTTT. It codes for CASSRLAGGPDTGELFF.

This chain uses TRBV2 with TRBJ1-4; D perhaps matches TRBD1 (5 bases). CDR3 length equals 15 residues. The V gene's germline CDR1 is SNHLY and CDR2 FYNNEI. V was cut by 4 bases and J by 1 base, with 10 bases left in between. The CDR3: CASSGGGGTNEKLFF. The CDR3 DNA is TGTGCCAGCAGTGGTGGCGGGGGAACTAATGAAAAACTGTTTTTT.

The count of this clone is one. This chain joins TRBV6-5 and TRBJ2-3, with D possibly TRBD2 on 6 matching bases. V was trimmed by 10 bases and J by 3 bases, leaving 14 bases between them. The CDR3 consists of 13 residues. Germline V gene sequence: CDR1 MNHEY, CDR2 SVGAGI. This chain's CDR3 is CATMGGLTDTQYF. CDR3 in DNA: TGTGCCACAATGGGGGGTCTAACAGATACGCAGTATTTT.

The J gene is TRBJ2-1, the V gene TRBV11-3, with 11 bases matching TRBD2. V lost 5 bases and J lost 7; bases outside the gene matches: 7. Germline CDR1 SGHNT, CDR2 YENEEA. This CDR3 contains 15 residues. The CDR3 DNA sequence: TGTGCCAGCAGCGTCTTAGCGGGGGGGTTTAATGAGCAGTTCTTC. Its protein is CASSVLAGGFNEQFF.

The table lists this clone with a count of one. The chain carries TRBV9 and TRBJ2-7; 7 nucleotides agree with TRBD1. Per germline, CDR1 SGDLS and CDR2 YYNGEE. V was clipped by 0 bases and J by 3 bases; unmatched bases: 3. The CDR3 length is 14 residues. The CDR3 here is CASSVDWDSYEQYF. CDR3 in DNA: TGTGCCAGCAGCGTAGATTGGGACAGCTACGAGCAGTACTTC.

The CDR3 nucleotides are TGTGCCAGCAGTCGTGGGACAGACTATGGCTACACCTTC. Translating gives CASSRGTDYGYTF. The V gene is TRBV3-1 (or the pseudogene TRBV3-2), the J gene TRBJ1-2; 7 nucleotides match TRBD1. Germline V gene sequence: CDR1 LGHDT, CDR2 YNNKEL (reference sequence). The CDR3 loop spans 13 amino acids. J gave up 3 bases and V 6 bases, and 4 bases lay outside the gene matches.

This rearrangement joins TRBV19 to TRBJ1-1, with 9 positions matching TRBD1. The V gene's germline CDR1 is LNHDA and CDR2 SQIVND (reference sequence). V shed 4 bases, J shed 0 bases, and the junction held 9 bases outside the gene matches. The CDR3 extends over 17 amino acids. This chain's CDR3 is CASSTAYRGLMNTEAFF. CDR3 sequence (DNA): TGTGCCAGTAGTACCGCTTACAGGGGGCTCATGAACACTGAAGCTTTCTTT. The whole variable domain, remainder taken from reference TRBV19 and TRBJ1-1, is DGGITQSPKYLFRKEGQNVTLSCEQNLNHDAMYWYRQDPGQGLRLIYYSQIVNDFQKGDIAEGYSVSREKKESFPLTVTSAQKNPTAFYLCASSTAYRGLMNTEAFFGQGTRLTVV.

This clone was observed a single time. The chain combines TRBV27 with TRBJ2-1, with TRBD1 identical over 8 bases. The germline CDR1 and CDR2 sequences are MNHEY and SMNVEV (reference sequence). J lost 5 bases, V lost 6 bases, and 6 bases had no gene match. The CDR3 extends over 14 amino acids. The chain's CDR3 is CASSWGTGNNEQFF. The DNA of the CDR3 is TGTGCCAGCAGCTGGGGGACAGGAAACAATGAGCAGTTCTTC.

The CDR3: CASSEASDRGSDGYTF. In DNA form, the CDR3 reads TGTGCCAGCAGTGAAGCAAGCGACAGGGGGAGTGATGGCTACACCTTC. The chain links TRBV6-1 to TRBJ1-2; 9 bases align to TRBD1. The ends lost 0 bases at V and 6 bases at J; junction bases unmatched: 8. Germline assignment: CDR1 MNHNS and CDR2 SASEGT. The CDR3 sequence is 16 residues long.